Below, 14 T cell receptor beta chains from the same sample are listed, as sequenced in a study of molecular identifiers for immune sequencing clone quantification. Using its own MiXCR run on the PCR reads, TCRdb lists one record per CDR3 protein. The sample records more than 85,000 distinct CDR3 sequences, roughly a third being singletons. Sequencing was done on a sample of naive CD8+ T cells from blood, with Jurkat cell RNA spiked in. Subset reported: FACS-sorted CD8+CD4-CCR7+CD45RA+ naive T cells. These receptors were collected from a human donor in good health. Some libraries in this study had Jurkat cell RNA spiked in.

Remarks on this clonotype: Because the CDR3 is missing its conserved closing phenylalanine or tryptophan, this is likely a read error. This chain uses TRBV25-1 with TRBJ1-5; 7 bases are a match to TRBD1. Germline CDR1 and CDR2: MGHDK and SYGVNS. This CDR3 contains 18 residues. Trimming removed 7 bases from V and 3 bases from J; junction bases left unmatched: 18. CDR3 DNA sequence: TGTGCCAGCATATCAGGGGGACGGAGGTACAGATACAATCAGCCCCAGCATATT. Its translation: CASISGGRRYRYNQPQHI.

About this clonotype itself: Mismatch with germline at one junction end may stem from a read error. The chain combines TRBV10-1 with TRBJ2-1; D call uncertain. The CDR3 is made up of 14 amino acids. The germline V gene encodes CDR1 WNHNN and CDR2 SYGVQD (reference sequence). The CDR3 is CASREARSYKEQFF. The CDR3 region has the DNA TGCGCCAGCCGAGAGGCAAGGAGCTACAAAGAGCAGTTCTTC.

The CDR3 bases are TGTGCCAGCAGTCATTCGGACAGGCCTTACGAGCAGTACTTC. It yields the protein CASSHSDRPYEQYF. This chain uses TRBV12-3 or TRBV12-4 with TRBJ2-7; 7 bases map to TRBD1. CDR3 length: 14 amino acids. The ends lost 5 bases at V and 4 bases at J; junction bases unmatched: 8.

Comment on this clonotype: As the CDR3 is not closed by the conserved phenylalanine or tryptophan, this likely results from a read error. The DNA is left out, because the CDR3 cannot be placed on it with certainty; the CDR3 is given as TCRdb lists it. The rearrangement links TRBV4-3 to TRBJ1-1; the D call in the table, TRBD1, was not verified against the DNA. Germline assignment: CDR1 LGHNA and CDR2 YSLEER. Ends included, the CDR3 has 13 residues. The CDR3 sequence is CASSAGADTEAFY.

In this sample, this clonotype turned up many times. The chain recombines TRBV7-9 with TRBJ2-5; D might be TRBD2 (6 bases). The CDR3 totals 14 residues. The V gene's germline CDR1 is SEHNR and CDR2 FQNEAQ (reference sequence). Trimming removed 8 bases from V and 1 base from J, with 14 bases in between. The CDR3 here is CASAPVAVQETQYF. For the CDR3, the DNA is TGTGCCAGCGCACCTGTAGCGGTCCAAGAGACCCAGTACTTC. Complete variable domain (other parts from reference TRBV7-9 and TRBJ2-5): DTGVSQNPRHKITKRGQNVTFRCDPISEHNRLYWYRQTLGQGPEFLTYFQNEAQLEKSRLLSDRFSAERPKGSFSTLEIQRTEQGDSAMYLCASAPVAVQETQYFGPGTRLLVL.

In this sample, this clonotype turned up a few times. The gene calls are TRBV5-4 and TRBJ2-5; 10 bases line up with TRBD2. The CDR3 has 17 amino acids. V lost 1 base to trimming and J lost 2 bases; unmatched junction nucleotides: 8. The V gene's germline CDR1 is SGHNT and CDR2 YYREEE (reference sequence). CDR3 sequence (DNA): TGTGCCAGCAGCTTGCCCGCCTTGACTAGCGGGCAAGAGACCCAGTACTTC. Translated: CASSLPALTSGQETQYF.

This clonotype was seen only a few times. The chain combines TRBV2 with TRBJ1-1; possibly TRBD1 for D (6 bases). The ends were cut back, 7 bases at V and 0 bases at J, with 15 bases in the middle. The CDR3 extends over 15 amino acids. Germline V gene data show CDR1 as SNHLY and CDR2 as FYNNEI. This CDR3 reads CASMGGQVMNTEAFF. The CDR3 coding sequence is TGTGCCAGCATGGGGGGGCAGGTCATGAACACTGAAGCTTTCTTT.

The V gene is TRBV27, the J gene TRBJ2-1; possibly TRBD2 for D (7 bases). The germline V gene has CDR1 MNHEY and CDR2 SMNVEV (reference sequence). Trimming took off 8 bases at V and 6 bases at J, with 14 bases between the two ends. The CDR3 consists of 13 residues. CDR3 bases: TGTGCCAGCGGGGGGGGGCCCAGCAATGAGCAGTTCTTC. This sequence encodes CASGGGPSNEQFF.

Regarding this clonotype: At one boundary the junction diverges from the germline segment, which might be a read error. V is TRBV28 and J is TRBJ2-7; TRBD1 or TRBD2 may be the D gene (5 bases each). The germline V gene encodes CDR1 MDHEN and CDR2 SYDVKM. CDR3 size: 13 residues. CDR3: CASSLGDYYELYF. Written as DNA, the CDR3 is TGTGCCAGCAGTTTGGGGGATTACTACGAGCTGTACTTC.

This clonotype was detected only a few times. The chain employs TRBV27 and TRBJ2-7; 9 bases match TRBD1. CDR1 and CDR2 (germline): MNHEY, SMNVEV (reference sequence). V dropped 7 bases and J dropped 5; count of bases not matched to a gene: 15. CDR3 length equals 16 residues. The CDR3 is CASKNRWGQGAHEQYF. The DNA of the CDR3 is TGTGCCAGCAAAAATCGCTGGGGACAGGGTGCCCACGAGCAGTACTTC.

The chain combines TRBV9 with TRBJ2-3, with D perhaps matching TRBD1 (7 bases). The germline CDR1 and CDR2 sequences are SGDLS and YYNGEE. The CDR3 covers 14 residues. The V and J ends lost 4 bases and 3 bases respectively, with 12 bases between them. The CDR3 protein is CASSRGDRTDTQYF. The CDR3 coding sequence is TGTGCCAGCAGCCGCGGGGACAGAACAGATACGCAGTATTTT.

Turning to this clonotype: A much larger clone lies a single base off, so this may be a read error. This rearrangement joins TRBV11-2 to TRBJ2-1; D call uncertain. The length of the CDR3 is 17 residues. The V and J ends lost 5 bases and 0 bases respectively, with 17 bases between them. The germline gives CDR1 SGHAT, CDR2 FQNNGV. CDR3 in DNA: TGTGCCAGCAGCATAGTAGGTGGGTCGAGCTCCTACAATGAGCAGTTCTTC. Its translation is CASSIVGGSSSYNEQFF.

The chain employs TRBV19 and TRBJ2-7, with D unresolved. The V and J ends lost 5 bases and 5 bases respectively, with 13 bases between them. CDR3 length equals 13 residues. Germline CDR1 and CDR2: LNHDA and SQIVND (reference sequence). The CDR3 DNA follows: TGTGCCAGTAGTGATAGTTTAATCCACGAGCAGTACTTC. Its translation is CASSDSLIHEQYF. The variable domain in full, completed from reference TRBV19 and TRBJ2-7, reads DGGITQSPKYLFRKEGQNVTLSCEQNLNHDAMYWYRQDPGQGLRLIYYSQIVNDFQKGDIAEGYSVSREKKESFPLTVTSAQKNPTAFYLCASSDSLIHEQYFGPGTRLTVT.

This clonotype was seen repeatedly, ten times or more. V is TRBV2 and J is TRBJ1-5; tentatively, D is TRBD1 (5 bases). The CDR3 runs to 20 residues. V was trimmed by 5 bases and J by 0 bases, leaving 26 bases between them. The V gene's germline CDR1 is SNHLY and CDR2 FYNNEI. For the CDR3, the DNA is TGTGCCAGCAGTCATCCCAAGGGAGGGACGGCTATATATAGCAATCAGCCCCAGCATTTT. Translation: CASSHPKGGTAIYSNQPQHF. Drawing the rest from reference TRBV2 and TRBJ1-5, the complete variable domain is EPEVTQTPSHQVTQMGQEVILRCVPISNHLYFYWYRQILGQKVEFLVSFYNNEISEKSEIFDDQFSVERPDGSNFTLKIRSTKLEDSAMYFCASSHPKGGTAIYSNQPQHFGDGTRLSIL.